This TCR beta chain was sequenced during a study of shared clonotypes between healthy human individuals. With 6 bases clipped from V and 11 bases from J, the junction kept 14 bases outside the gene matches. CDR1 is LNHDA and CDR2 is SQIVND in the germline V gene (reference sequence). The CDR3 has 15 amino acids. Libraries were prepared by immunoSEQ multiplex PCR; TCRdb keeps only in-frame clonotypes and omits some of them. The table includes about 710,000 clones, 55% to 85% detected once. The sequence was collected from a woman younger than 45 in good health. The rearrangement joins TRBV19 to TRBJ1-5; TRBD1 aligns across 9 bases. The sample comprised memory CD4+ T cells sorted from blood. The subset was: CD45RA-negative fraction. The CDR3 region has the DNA TGTGCCAGTAGCCTGGGACAGGGAAACCTCATGGCCCAGCATTTT. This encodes CASSLGQGNLMAQHF.